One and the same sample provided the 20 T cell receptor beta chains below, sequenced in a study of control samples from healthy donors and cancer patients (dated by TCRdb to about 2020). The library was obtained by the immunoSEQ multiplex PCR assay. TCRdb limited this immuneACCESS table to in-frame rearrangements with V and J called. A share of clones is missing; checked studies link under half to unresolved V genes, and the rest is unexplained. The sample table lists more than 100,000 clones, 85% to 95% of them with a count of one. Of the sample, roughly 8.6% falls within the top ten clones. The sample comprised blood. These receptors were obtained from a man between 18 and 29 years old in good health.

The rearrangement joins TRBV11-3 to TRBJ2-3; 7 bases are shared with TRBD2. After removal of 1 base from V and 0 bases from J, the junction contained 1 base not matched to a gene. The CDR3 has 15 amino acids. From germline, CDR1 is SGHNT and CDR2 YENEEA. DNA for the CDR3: TGTGCCAGCAGCTTAGGCGGGGGAAGCACAGATACGCAGTATTTT. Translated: CASSLGGGSTDTQYF.

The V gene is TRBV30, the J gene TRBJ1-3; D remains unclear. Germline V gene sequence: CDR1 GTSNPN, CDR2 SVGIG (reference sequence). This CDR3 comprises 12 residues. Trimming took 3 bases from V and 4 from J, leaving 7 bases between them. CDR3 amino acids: CAWRGGGNTIYF. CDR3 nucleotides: TGTGCCTGGAGGGGCGGGGGAAACACCATATATTTT.

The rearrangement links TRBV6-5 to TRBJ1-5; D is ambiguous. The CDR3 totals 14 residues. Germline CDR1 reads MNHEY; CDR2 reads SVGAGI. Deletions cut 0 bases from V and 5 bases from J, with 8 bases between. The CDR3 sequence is CASSYSGEHQPQHF. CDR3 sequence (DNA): TGTGCCAGCAGTTACTCGGGTGAGCATCAGCCCCAGCATTTT.

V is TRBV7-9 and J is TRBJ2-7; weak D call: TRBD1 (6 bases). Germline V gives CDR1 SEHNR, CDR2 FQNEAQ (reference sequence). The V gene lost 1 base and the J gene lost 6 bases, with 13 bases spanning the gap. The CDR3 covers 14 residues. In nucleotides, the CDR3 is TGTGCCAGCAGCTTAGTTGGCAGGGGCCCCGAGCAGTACTTC. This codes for CASSLVGRGPEQYF.

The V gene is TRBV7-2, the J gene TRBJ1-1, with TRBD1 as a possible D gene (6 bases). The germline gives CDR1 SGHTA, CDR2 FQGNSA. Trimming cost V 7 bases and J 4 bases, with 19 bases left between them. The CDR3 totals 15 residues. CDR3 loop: CASNRWGGHGTEAFF. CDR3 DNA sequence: TGTGCCAGCAACCGATGGGGGGGGCATGGCACTGAAGCTTTCTTT.

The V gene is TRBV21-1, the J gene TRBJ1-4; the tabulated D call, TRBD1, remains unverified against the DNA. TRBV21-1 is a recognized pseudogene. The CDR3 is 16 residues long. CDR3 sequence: CASSKASRGRSEKLFF. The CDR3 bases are TGTGCCAGCAGCAAAGCTTCCAGGGGGCGCAGTGAAAAACTGTTTTTT.

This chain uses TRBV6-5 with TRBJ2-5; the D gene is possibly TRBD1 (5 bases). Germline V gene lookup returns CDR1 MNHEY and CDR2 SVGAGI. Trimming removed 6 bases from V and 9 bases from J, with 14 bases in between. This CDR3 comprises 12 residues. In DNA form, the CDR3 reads TGTGCCAGCAGAGACCTGAAAGGGGCCCAGTACTTC. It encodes CASRDLKGAQYF.

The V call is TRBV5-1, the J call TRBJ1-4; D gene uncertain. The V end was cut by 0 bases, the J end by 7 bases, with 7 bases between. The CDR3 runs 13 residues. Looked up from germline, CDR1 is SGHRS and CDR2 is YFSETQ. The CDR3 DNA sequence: TGCGCCAGCAGCTTGGAGGGAGGTGAAAAACTGTTTTTT. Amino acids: CASSLEGGEKLFF.

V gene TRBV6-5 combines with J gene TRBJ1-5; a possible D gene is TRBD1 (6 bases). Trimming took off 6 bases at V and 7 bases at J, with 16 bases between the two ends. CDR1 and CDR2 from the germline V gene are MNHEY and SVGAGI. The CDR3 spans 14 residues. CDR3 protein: CASSLQGKWQPQHF. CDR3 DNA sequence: TGTGCCAGCAGCCTCCAGGGGAAATGGCAGCCCCAGCATTTT.

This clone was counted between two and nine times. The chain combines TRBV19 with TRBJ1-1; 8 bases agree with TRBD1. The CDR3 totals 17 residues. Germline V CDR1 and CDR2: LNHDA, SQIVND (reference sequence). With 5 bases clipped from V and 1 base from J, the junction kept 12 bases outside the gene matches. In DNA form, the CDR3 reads TGTGCCAGTAGTGCCCCCTGGACAGGGAGAGAGAACACTGAAGCTTTCTTT. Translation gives CASSAPWTGRENTEAFF.

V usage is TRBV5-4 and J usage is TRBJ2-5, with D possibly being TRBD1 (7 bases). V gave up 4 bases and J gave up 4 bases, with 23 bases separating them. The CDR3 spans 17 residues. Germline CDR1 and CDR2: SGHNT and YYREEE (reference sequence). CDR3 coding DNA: TGTGCCAGCAGCACGACGGCTCAGGGGGGATTCGGAGAGACCCAGTACTTC. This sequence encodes CASSTTAQGGFGETQYF.

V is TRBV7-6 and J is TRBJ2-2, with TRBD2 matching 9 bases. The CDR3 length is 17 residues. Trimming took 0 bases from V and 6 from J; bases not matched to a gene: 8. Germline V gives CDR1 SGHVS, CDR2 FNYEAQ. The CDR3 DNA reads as TGTGCCAGCAGCTTAGCAGATCAAGAGCGGGGGGCCGGGGAGCTGTTTTTT. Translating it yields CASSLADQERGAGELFF.

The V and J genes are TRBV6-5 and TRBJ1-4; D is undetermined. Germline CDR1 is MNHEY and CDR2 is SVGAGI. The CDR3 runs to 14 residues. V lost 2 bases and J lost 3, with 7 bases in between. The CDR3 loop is CASSYAGPNEKLFF. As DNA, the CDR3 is TGTGCCAGCAGTTACGCTGGGCCTAATGAAAAACTGTTTTTT.

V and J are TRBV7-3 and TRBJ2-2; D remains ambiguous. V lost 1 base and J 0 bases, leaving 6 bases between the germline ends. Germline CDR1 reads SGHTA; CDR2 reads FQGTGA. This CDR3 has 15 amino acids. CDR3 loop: CASSLIHSNTGELFF. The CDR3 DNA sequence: TGTGCCAGCAGCTTAATACACTCGAACACCGGGGAGCTGTTTTTT.

The CDR3 loop reads CSASPGGYGYTF. CDR3 coding DNA: TGCAGTGCTAGTCCAGGGGGCTATGGCTACACCTTC. The V and J genes are TRBV20-1 and TRBJ1-2, with 7 positions matching TRBD1. V trimming: 3 bases; J trimming: 4 bases; junction bases outside the gene matches: 2. The germline CDR1 and CDR2 sequences are DFQATT and SNEGSKA (reference sequence). This CDR3 spans 12 amino acids.

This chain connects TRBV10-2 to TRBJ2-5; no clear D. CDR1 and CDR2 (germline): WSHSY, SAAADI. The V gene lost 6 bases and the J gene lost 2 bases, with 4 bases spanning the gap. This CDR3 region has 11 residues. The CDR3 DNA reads TGCGCCAGCAGGGTTCAAGAGACCCAGTACTTC. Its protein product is CASRVQETQYF.

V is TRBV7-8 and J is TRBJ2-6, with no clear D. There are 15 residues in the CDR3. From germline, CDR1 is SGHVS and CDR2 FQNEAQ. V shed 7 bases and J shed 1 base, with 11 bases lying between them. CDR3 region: CASNLWASGANVLTF. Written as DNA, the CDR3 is TGTGCCAGCAACCTTTGGGCGTCTGGGGCCAACGTCCTGACTTTC.

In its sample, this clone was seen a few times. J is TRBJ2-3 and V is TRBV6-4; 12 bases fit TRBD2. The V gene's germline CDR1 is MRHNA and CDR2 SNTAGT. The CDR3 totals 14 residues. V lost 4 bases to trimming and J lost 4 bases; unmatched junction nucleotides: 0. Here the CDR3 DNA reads TGTGCCAGCAGTGCTAGCGGGGGGGCAGATACGCAGTATTTT. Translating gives CASSASGGADTQYF.

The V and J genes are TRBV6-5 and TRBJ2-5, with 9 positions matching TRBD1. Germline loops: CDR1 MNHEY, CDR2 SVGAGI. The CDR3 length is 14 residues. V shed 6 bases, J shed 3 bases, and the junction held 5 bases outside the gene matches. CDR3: CASRRTGAEETQYF. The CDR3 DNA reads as TGTGCCAGCAGACGGACAGGGGCTGAAGAGACCCAGTACTTC.

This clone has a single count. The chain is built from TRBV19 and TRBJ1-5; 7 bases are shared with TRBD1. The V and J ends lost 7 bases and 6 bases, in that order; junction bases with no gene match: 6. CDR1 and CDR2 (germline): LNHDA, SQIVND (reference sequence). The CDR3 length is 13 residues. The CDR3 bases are TGTGCCAGTACCGACAGGGAGGGTCAGCCCCAGCATTTT. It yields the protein CASTDREGQPQHF.